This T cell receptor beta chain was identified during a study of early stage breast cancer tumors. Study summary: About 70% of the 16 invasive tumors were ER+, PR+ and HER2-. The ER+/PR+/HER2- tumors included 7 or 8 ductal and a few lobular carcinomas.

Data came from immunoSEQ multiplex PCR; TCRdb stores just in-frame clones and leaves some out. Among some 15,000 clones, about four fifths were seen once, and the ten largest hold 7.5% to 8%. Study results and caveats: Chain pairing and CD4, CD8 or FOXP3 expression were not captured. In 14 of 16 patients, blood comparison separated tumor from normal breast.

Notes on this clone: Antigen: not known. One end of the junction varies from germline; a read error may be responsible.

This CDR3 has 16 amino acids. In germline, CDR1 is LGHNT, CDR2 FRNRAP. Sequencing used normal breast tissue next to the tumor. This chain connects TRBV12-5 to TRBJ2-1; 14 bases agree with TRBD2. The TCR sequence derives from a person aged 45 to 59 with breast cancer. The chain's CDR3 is CASGVTTGTSGGSAVF. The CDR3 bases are TGTGCTAGTGGTGTAACAACCGGGACTAGCGGGGGCTCCGCGGTCTTC. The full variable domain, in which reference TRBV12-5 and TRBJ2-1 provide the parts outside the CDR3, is DARVTQTPRHKVTEMGQEVTMRCQPILGHNTVFWYRQTMMQGLELLAYFRNRAPLDDSGMPKDRFSAEMPDATLATLKIQPSEPRDSAVYFCASGVTTGTSGGSAVFGPGTRLTVL.